These T cell receptor beta chains were read from a single sample in a study of T cell responses to AZD1222 COVID-19 vaccine. TCRdb keeps only in-frame clones here, not all; method: immunoSEQ multiplex PCR. The table has under 80,000 clones, approximately 88% seen once. The sequences come from peripheral blood, collected on day 0 of AZD1222 vaccination. The source of these receptors is an adult in good health. The CDR3 runs from the conserved cysteine through the conserved F or W. The D gene is left open where the match is weak. The size field is filled for only some rows; it gives once, few, many or a size class.

D gene,clone size,V gene,J gene,CDR3 DNA,CDR3 protein
.,.,TRBV30,TRBJ2-3,TGTGCCTGGAGTGTGATGTCTGGAGCGGATACGCAGTATTTT,CAWSVMSGADTQYF
.,.,TRBV6-5,TRBJ2-7,TGTGCCAGCAGTTACTCGCAGGCTACTTACTACGAGCAGTACTTC,CASSYSQATYYEQYF
TRBD2,.,TRBV9,TRBJ2-7,TGTGCCAGCAGTGATAGGGCTAGCGGGAGAGCATACGAGCAGTACTTC,CASSDRASGRAYEQYF
.,once,TRBV28,TRBJ2-3,TGTGCCAGCAGCCTCCAAAGGTTCCGGACCACAGATACGCAGTATTTT,CASSLQRFRTTDTQYF
.,once,TRBV9,TRBJ1-6,TGTGCCAGCAGCGTAGAACAGGGCAATTCACCCCTCCACTTT,CASSVEQGNSPLHF
.,.,TRBV5-6,TRBJ1-1,TGTGCCAGCAGCGCTGTCGCAGGCTTAGCTTTCTTT,CASSAVAGLAFF
.,.,TRBV5-1,TRBJ2-7,TGCGCCAGCAGTTTTAGGGGATTTAGCGAGCAGTACTTC,CASSFRGFSEQYF
.,.,TRBV3-1/TRBV3-2,TRBJ2-2,TGTGCCAGCAGCCGAAGATGGGACACCGGGGAGCTGTTTTTT,CASSRRWDTGELFF
.,few,TRBV7-2,TRBJ2-2,TGTGCCAGCAGCAGCGACTCGACGAACACCGGGGAGCTGTTTTTT,CASSSDSTNTGELFF
.,.,TRBV6-5,TRBJ2-7,TGTGCCAGCAGATTCCTTCAGAGGGAGCAGTACTTC,CASRFLQREQYF
.,.,TRBV18,TRBJ2-3,TGTGCCAGCTCACCAACCGGGACAGATACGCAGTATTTT,CASSPTGTDTQYF
.,.,TRBV20-1,TRBJ1-4,TGCAGTGCTAGGCGGTATGAAAAACTGTTTTTT,CSARRYEKLFF
.,.,TRBV7-9,TRBJ1-6,TGTGCCAGCAGCTCCAAACGGGCCTTGGAAGGTTCACCCCTCCACTTT,CASSSKRALEGSPLHF
.,.,TRBV27,TRBJ2-7,TGTGCCAGCAGTCTCAAGGGGTTCTCCTACGAGCAGTACTTC,CASSLKGFSYEQYF
.,.,TRBV9,TRBJ1-5,TGTGCCAGCAGCGTAGACCCCGCTCAGCCCCAGCATTTT,CASSVDPAQPQHF
.,.,TRBV27,TRBJ2-1,TGTGCCAGCAGCTCGACCCCCTCCTACAATGAGCAGTTCTTC,CASSSTPSYNEQFF
.,.,TRBV5-5,TRBJ2-5,TGTGCCAGCAGCCAGGATCCCGGCAGGGCTTGGGCAGAAGAGACCCAGTACTTC,CASSQDPGRAWAEETQYF
.,.,TRBV21-1,TRBJ2-3,TGTGCCAGCCTTTGGGCCAGGGTTGGTCACACAGATACGCAGTATTTT,CASLWARVGHTDTQYF
TRBD2,.,TRBV19,TRBJ2-7,TGTGCCAGTAGTATGATGGGAGGGGTCAGCTCCTACGAGCAGTACTTC,CASSMMGGVSSYEQYF
TRBD1,.,TRBV7-9,TRBJ1-1,TGTGCCAGCAGCGGACAGGGGCCCCCGGACACTGAAGCTTTCTTT,CASSGQGPPDTEAFF
TRBD2,.,TRBV28,TRBJ2-1,TGTGCCAGCAGTAGACTAGCGGGAATCTACAATGAGCAGTTCTTC,CASSRLAGIYNEQFF
TRBD1,.,TRBV5-5,TRBJ2-7,TGTGCCAGCAGCTTGGCCGGGACAGCCAACTACGAGCAGTACTTC,CASSLAGTANYEQYF
.,.,TRBV6-2/TRBV6-3,TRBJ2-7,TGTGCCAGCAGTTGGCCGGGACACACCTACGAGCAGTACTTC,CASSWPGHTYEQYF
.,.,TRBV28,TRBJ2-7,TGTGCCAGCAGTCCCCGATCCTACGAGCAGTACTTC,CASSPRSYEQYF
TRBD1,once,TRBV10-1,TRBJ2-1,TGCGCCAGCAGTGAGCGGACAGGAGATTACAATGAGCAGTTCTTC,CASSERTGDYNEQFF
.,.,TRBV6-5,TRBJ1-2,TGTGCCAGCAGTTACTCGACCCAGACAGTACGGTATGGCTACACCTTC,CASSYSTQTVRYGYTF
.,.,TRBV4-1,TRBJ1-2,TGCGCCAGCAGCCAAGCCCAGGCAGGGAGGGGGGACTATGGCTACACCTTC,CASSQAQAGRGDYGYTF
.,.,TRBV6-6,TRBJ1-1,TGTGCCAGCAGTTACTCGGGACGGTTGAACACTGAAGCTTTCTTT,CASSYSGRLNTEAFF
.,.,TRBV7-3,TRBJ2-3,TGTGCCAGCAGCTTAATGGCGGACTACACAGATACGCAGTATTTT,CASSLMADYTDTQYF
.,.,TRBV5-1,TRBJ1-1,TGCGCCAGCAGCTTGACGCTGAACACTGAAGCTTTCTTT,CASSLTLNTEAFF
.,.,TRBV12-3/TRBV12-4,TRBJ1-1,TGTGCCAGCAGTTTTAGTGCGTTAACTGAAGCTTTCTTT,CASSFSALTEAFF
TRBD1,.,TRBV28,TRBJ2-7,TGTGCCAGCAGTTTATTAACAGGATTGGGGAGACAGGGGATCTACGAGCAGTACTTC,CASSLLTGLGRQGIYEQYF
.,.,TRBV7-7,TRBJ2-1,TGTGCTAGCAGCTTAGTGGAGGGGGTCAATGAGCAGTTCTTC,CASSLVEGVNEQFF
.,.,TRBV18,TRBJ2-7,TGTGCCAGCTCACCTGGGCAGAACTCCGCCTACGAGCAGTACTTC,CASSPGQNSAYEQYF
.,.,TRBV25-1,TRBJ2-3,TGTGCCAGCCTCTCGCTTGAATATACGCAGTATTTT,CASLSLEYTQYF
.,.,TRBV11-1,TRBJ1-1,TGTGCCAGCAGCCCGCCGACCCCCTCGAACACTGAAGCTTTCTTT,CASSPPTPSNTEAFF
TRBD2,.,TRBV5-1,TRBJ2-1,TGCGCCAGCAGCTTGGTGCTAGCGGGCGACTCCTACAATGAGCAGTTCTTC,CASSLVLAGDSYNEQFF
TRBD2,.,TRBV4-1,TRBJ2-5,TGCGCCAGCAGCCCCAGACTAGCGGAGCTGCTGGAGACCCAGTACTTC,CASSPRLAELLETQYF
.,.,TRBV19,TRBJ2-7,TGTGCCAGTAGTACTGCAGCGGACAGTAACTACGAGCAGTACTTC,CASSTAADSNYEQYF
TRBD2,.,TRBV9,TRBJ2-7,TGTGCCAGCAGTGGGGGGGGCTCCTACGAGCAGTACTTC,CASSGGGSYEQYF
.,.,TRBV4-1,TRBJ1-5,TGCGCCAGCAGCCCCAGACAGACCTATCAGCCCCAGCATTTT,CASSPRQTYQPQHF